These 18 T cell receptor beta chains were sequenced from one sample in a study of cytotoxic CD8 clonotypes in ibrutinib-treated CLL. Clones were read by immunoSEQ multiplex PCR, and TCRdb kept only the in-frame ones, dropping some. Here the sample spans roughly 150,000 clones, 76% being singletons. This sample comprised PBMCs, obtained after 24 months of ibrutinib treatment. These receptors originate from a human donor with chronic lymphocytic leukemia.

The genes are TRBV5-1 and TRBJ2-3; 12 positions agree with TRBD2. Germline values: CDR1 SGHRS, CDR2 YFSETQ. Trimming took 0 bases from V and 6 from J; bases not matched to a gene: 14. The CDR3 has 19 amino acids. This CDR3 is CASSLGASGRALESDTQYF. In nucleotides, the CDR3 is TGCGCCAGCAGCTTGGGGGCTAGCGGGAGGGCCCTCGAATCGGATACGCAGTATTTT.

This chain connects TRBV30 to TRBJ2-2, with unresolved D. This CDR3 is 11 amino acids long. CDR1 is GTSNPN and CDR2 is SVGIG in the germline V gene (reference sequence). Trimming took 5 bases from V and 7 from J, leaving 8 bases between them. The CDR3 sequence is CAWALGGELFF. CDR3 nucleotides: TGTGCCTGGGCGTTGGGCGGGGAGCTGTTTTTT.

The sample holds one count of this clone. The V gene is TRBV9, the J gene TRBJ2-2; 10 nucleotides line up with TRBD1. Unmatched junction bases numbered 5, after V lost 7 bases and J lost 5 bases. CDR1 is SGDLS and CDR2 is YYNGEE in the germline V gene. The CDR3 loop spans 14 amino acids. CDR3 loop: CASHWGQGTGELFF. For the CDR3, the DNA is TGTGCCAGCCACTGGGGACAGGGGACCGGGGAGCTGTTTTTT.

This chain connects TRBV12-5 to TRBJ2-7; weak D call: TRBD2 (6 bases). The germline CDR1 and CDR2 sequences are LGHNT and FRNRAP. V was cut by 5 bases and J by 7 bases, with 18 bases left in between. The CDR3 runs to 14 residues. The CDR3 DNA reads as TGTGCTAGTGGTCCCGGGACTTCCTGGAGGGAGCAGTACTTC. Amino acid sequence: CASGPGTSWREQYF.

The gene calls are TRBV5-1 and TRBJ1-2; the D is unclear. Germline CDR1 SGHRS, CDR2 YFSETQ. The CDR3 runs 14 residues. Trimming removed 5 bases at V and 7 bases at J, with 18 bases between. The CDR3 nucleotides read TGCGCCAGCAGGTCCCGTTTTACGGAGGTTGGCTACACCTTC. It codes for CASRSRFTEVGYTF.

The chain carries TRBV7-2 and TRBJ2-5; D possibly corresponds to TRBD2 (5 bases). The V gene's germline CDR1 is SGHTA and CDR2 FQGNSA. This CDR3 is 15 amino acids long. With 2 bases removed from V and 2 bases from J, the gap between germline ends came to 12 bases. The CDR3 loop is CASSLLGREQETQYF. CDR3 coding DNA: TGTGCCAGCAGCTTATTGGGGAGAGAGCAAGAGACCCAGTACTTC.

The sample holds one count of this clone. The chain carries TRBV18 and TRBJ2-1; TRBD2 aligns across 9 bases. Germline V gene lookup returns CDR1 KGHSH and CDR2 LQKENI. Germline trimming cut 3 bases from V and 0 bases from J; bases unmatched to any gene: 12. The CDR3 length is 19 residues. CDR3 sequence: CASSPTFGLAISSYNEQFF. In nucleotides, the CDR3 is TGTGCCAGCTCACCTACTTTCGGACTAGCGATCTCCTCCTACAATGAGCAGTTCTTC.

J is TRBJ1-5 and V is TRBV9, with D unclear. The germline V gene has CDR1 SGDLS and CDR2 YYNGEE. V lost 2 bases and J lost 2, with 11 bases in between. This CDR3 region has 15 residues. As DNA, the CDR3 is TGTGCCAGCAGCGTGTCGGCCGCGGGCAATCAGCCCCAGCATTTT. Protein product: CASSVSAAGNQPQHF.

The CDR3 bases are TGTGCCAGCGGGACTAGCGGGTACACAGATACGCAGTATTTT. The encoded protein is CASGTSGYTDTQYF. The rearrangement joins TRBV7-9 to TRBJ2-3, with 12 bases fitting TRBD2. The CDR3 has 14 amino acids. Looked up from germline, CDR1 is SEHNR and CDR2 is FQNEAQ (reference sequence). V dropped 8 bases and J dropped 2; count of bases not matched to a gene: 2.

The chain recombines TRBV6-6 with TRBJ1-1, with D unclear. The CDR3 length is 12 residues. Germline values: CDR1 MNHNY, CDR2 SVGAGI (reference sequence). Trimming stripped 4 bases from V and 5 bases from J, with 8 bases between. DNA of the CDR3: TGTGCCAGCAGTTCCGCCCGGACTGAAGCTTTCTTT. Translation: CASSSARTEAFF.

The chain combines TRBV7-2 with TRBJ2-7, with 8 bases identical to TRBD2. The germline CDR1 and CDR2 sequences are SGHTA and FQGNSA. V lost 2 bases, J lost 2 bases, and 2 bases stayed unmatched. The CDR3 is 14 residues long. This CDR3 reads CASSLLRGAYEQYF. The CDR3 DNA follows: TGTGCCAGCAGCTTATTGCGGGGGGCCTACGAGCAGTACTTC.

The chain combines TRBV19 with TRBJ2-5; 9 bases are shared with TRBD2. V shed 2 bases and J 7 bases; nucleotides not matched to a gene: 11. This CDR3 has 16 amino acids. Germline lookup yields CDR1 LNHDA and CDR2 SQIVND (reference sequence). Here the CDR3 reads CASSIPGSGGSGTQYF. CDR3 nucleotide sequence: TGTGCCAGTAGTATACCCGGAAGCGGGGGGTCGGGGACCCAGTACTTC.

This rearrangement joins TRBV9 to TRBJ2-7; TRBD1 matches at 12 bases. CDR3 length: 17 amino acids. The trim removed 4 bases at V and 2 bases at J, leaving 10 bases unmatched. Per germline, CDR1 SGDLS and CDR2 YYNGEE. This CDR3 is CASSPRGQGAGTYEQYF. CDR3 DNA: TGTGCCAGCAGCCCCCGGGGACAGGGGGCGGGGACCTACGAGCAGTACTTC.

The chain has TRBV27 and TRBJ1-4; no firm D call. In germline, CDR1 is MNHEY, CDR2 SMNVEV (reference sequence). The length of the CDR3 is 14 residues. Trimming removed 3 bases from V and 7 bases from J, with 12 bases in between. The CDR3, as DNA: TGTGCCAGCAGTTTCGGCAGGATGGGTGAAAAACTGTTTTTT. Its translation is CASSFGRMGEKLFF.

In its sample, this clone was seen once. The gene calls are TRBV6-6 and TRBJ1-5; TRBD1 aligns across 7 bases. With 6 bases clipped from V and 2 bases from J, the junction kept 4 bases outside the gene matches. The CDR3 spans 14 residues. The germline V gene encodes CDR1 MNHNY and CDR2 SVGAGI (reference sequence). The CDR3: CASSHGTGNQPQHF. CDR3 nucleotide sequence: TGTGCCAGCAGCCATGGGACAGGCAATCAGCCCCAGCATTTT.

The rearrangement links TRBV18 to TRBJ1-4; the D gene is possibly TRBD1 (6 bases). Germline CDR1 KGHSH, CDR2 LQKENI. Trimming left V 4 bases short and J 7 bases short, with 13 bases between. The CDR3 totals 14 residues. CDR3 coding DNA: TGTGCCAGCTCACTGGGGGCGCCGGGTGAAAAACTGTTTTTT. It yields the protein CASSLGAPGEKLFF.

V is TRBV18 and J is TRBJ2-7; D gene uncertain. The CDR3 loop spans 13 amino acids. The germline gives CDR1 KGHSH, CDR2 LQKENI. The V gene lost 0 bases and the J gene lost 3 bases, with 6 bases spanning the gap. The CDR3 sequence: CASSPPQFYEQYF. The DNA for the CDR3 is TGTGCCAGCTCACCACCACAGTTCTACGAGCAGTACTTC. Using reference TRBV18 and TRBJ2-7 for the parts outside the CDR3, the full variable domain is NAGVMQNPRHLVRRRGQEARLRCSPMKGHSHVYWYRQLPEEGLKFMVYLQKENIIDESGMPKERFSAEFPKEGPSILRIQQVVRGDSAAYFCASSPPQFYEQYFGPGTRLTVT.

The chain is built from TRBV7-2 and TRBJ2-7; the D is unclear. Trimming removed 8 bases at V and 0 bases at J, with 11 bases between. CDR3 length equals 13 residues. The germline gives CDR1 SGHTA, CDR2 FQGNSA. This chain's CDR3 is CASGSTSSYEQYF. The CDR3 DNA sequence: TGTGCCAGCGGCTCGACATCCTCCTACGAGCAGTACTTC.